The source of this T cell receptor (beta chain) is a study of metastatic and nonmetastatic thyroid tumors. The wider study: A comparison of repertoires was made across blood and tumor or nodule tissue from malignant and benign thyroid patients.

Study findings and constraints: Across blood and tumor, TCR beta diversity in malignant thyroid tumors was reportedly significantly higher than in benign nodules.

With MiXCR, TCRdb called clones anew from the PCR reads. The table lists about 11,000 clones, nearly 30% of them singletons. This clone counts as large. Its target is not known. All patients reached thyroid surgery having received no treatment beforehand. V lost 6 bases and J lost 4, with 13 bases in between. CDR3 length: 14 amino acids. Germline V gene lookup returns CDR1 KGHSH and CDR2 LQKENI. The sequenced material came from tumor tissue. This clonotype was sampled from a female donor with papillary thyroid cancer or a benign thyroid nodule (not recorded which). Some clones in this sample may be carry-over from other donors' samples. This rearrangement joins TRBV18 to TRBJ2-1; D is ambiguous. The CDR3 region is CASSYTGYYNEQFF. For the CDR3, the DNA is TGTGCCAGCTCTTATACCGGTTATTACAATGAGCAGTTCTTC.